This T cell receptor beta chain derives from a study of T cells in Graves' hyperthyroidism and ophthalmopathy. It was RNA transcripts that yielded the amplified TCR beta CDR3 regions. The HTBI primer set drove a first-round RT-PCR of the TCR CDR3. Each CDR3 protein is one row after TCRdb ran MiXCR on the multiplex PCR reads. This sample has some 350,000 distinct CDR3 sequences, with roughly 13% found just once. The sample holds many counts of this clonotype. Trimming pared 8 bases from V and 3 bases from J, leaving 11 bases between. The CDR3 has 13 residues. Germline lookup yields CDR1 KGHSH and CDR2 LQKENI.

This TCR derives from a woman aged 40 to 50 with Graves' ophthalmopathy. Sequencing input: blood. The chain employs TRBV18 and TRBJ1-5; D is undetermined. The CDR3, as DNA: TGTGCCAGCAGTCCGGGCCTCAATCAGCCCCAGCATTTT. Encoded protein: CASSPGLNQPQHF.